Sequencing of this T cell receptor (beta chain) was carried out in a study of T cell repertoires in aging, cancer and after chemotherapy. Points from the study as a whole: Compared with age-matched healthy donors, untreated hematological or solid cancer patients showed higher blood TCR clonality.

Rearranged V-D-J TRB sequences were amplified with a mixed TRB-A/B primer pool. MiXCR was run by TCRdb on the multiplex PCR reads, yielding one entry per CDR3 protein. Of 11,000 or so distinct CDR3 sequences in the sample, roughly a quarter were seen once. Peripheral blood genomic DNA, not sorted cells or RNA, was the template. The sample holds a few counts of this clonotype. Its antigen is unidentified. Unmatched junction bases numbered 7, after V lost 8 bases and J lost 4 bases. The germline V gene encodes CDR1 MDHEN and CDR2 SYDVKM. This CDR3 is built from 13 residues. Material: blood. The TCR originated in a human donor in good health. This chain joins TRBV28 and TRBJ1-2, with 7 nucleotides matching TRBD1. The CDR3 here is CASVAGGVYGYTF. The CDR3 nucleotides read TGTGCCAGCGTAGCAGGGGGGGTCTATGGCTACACCTTC.